The rows below give T cell receptor beta chains drawn from one sample of a study of OX40 agonist ivuxolimab in advanced cancers. Using immunoSEQ multiplex PCR, the repertoire was profiled, and TCRdb retains in-frame clones only, with some absent. This table has tens of thousands of clones, 65% to 85% appearing once. Sequencing used CD4+ or CD8+ T cells sorted from blood, obtained in a trial of the OX40 agonist ivuxolimab. The source is an adult with an advanced solid tumor such as melanoma, head and neck, liver or kidney cancer. Each CDR3 is given with its conserved first and last residue. Each record gives: clone size, V gene, J gene, D gene, CDR3 protein, CDR3 DNA. A D gene is named only where the DNA matches it firmly. Clone size is shown for a subset of rows, as once, few, many or a class of expanded clone.

>NA|TRBV7-2|TRBJ2-7|TRBD2
CASSLTVAGGEQYF
TGTGCCAGCAGCTTGACGGTAGCGGGAGGCGAGCAGTACTTC
>once|TRBV10-3|TRBJ1-1|NA
CAIRLGGQNTEAFF
TGTGCCATTCGCCTGGGGGGCCAGAACACTGAAGCTTTCTTT
>NA|TRBV5-8|TRBJ1-1|TRBD1
CASSFRQGFTEAFF
TGTGCCAGCAGCTTTAGACAGGGCTTCACTGAAGCTTTCTTT
>NA|TRBV6-5|TRBJ1-4|NA
CASSYGRLNEKLFF
TGTGCCAGCAGTTACGGGCGGCTAAATGAAAAACTGTTTTTT
>NA|TRBV14|TRBJ2-7|NA
CASSRENRVSISAYEQYF
TGTGCCAGCAGCCGAGAAAACAGGGTGAGTATCTCGGCCTACGAGCAGTACTTC
>NA|TRBV19|TRBJ2-2|TRBD2
CASSAPVGTTPTGELFF
TGTGCCAGTAGTGCCCCGGTAGGGACTACGCCCACCGGGGAGCTGTTTTTT
>NA|TRBV19|TRBJ1-2|TRBD1
CASSRTGSSNYGYTF
TGTGCCAGTAGTAGGACAGGGAGTTCGAACTATGGCTACACCTTC
>NA|TRBV7-9|TRBJ2-7|TRBD2
CASSDRGDFYEQYF
TGTGCCAGCAGCGACCGGGGGGATTTCTACGAGCAGTACTTC
>NA|TRBV4-2|TRBJ1-3|TRBD1
CASSPWDRSGNTIYF
TGTGCCAGCAGCCCTTGGGACAGATCTGGAAACACCATATATTTT
>NA|TRBV5-1|TRBJ2-2|TRBD2
CASSPGLAGSNTGELFF
TGCGCCAGCAGCCCGGGACTAGCGGGGTCGAACACCGGGGAGCTGTTTTTT
>NA|TRBV6-1|TRBJ1-1|NA
CASSDPKTGHTEAFF
TGTGCCAGCAGTGATCCCAAGACGGGCCACACTGAAGCTTTCTTT
>NA|TRBV5-6|TRBJ2-7|NA
CASSLATHLGGGEQYF
TGTGCCAGCAGCTTGGCGACGCACTTGGGTGGTGGTGAGCAGTACTTC
>NA|TRBV18|TRBJ1-6|TRBD1
CASSPGQGIGNSPLHF
TGTGCCAGCTCACCGGGACAGGGGATCGGTAATTCACCCCTCCACTTT
>NA|TRBV11-2|TRBJ1-2|NA
CASSIKQETYGYTF
TGTGCCAGCAGCATAAAACAGGAGACCTATGGCTACACCTTC
>NA|TRBV13|TRBJ2-3|TRBD2
CASSRLAGKDTQYF
TGTGCCAGCAGCCGACTAGCGGGAAAAGATACGCAGTATTTT
>NA|TRBV4-1|TRBJ2-7|TRBD2
CASSLRLAGGLGEQYF
TGCGCCAGCAGCTTACGACTAGCGGGTGGGCTCGGCGAGCAGTACTTC
>NA|TRBV5-6|TRBJ2-7|NA
CASSGQWGGFYEQYF
TGTGCCAGCAGCGGGCAGTGGGGGGGCTTCTACGAGCAGTACTTC
>NA|TRBV19|TRBJ2-3|NA
CASSKRLISSTDTQYF
TGTGCCAGTAGTAAGCGACTTATCTCTAGCACAGATACGCAGTATTTT
>NA|TRBV7-9|TRBJ1-1|NA
CASSLIENTEAFF
TGTGCCAGCAGCTTAATAGAAAACACTGAAGCTTTCTTT
>NA|TRBV21-1|TRBJ2-1|NA
CASSFHGRGQEQFF
TGTGCCAGCAGCTTCCACGGCAGGGGACAAGAGCAGTTCTTC
>NA|TRBV5-6|TRBJ1-1|TRBD1
CASSALLQGEGTEAFF
TGTGCCAGCAGCGCGTTACTCCAGGGGGAAGGGACTGAAGCTTTCTTT
>NA|TRBV7-8|TRBJ2-7|NA
CASSPRTLGGRGYEQYF
TGTGCCAGCAGCCCACGCACCCTCGGGGGGCGCGGTTACGAGCAGTACTTC
>NA|TRBV4-2|TRBJ1-5|NA
CASSQDGDTSNQPQHF
TGTGCCAGCAGCCAAGATGGCGATACTAGCAATCAGCCCCAGCATTTT
>NA|TRBV15|TRBJ2-3|TRBD2
CATGSAGGINTQYF
TGTGCCACCGGATCAGCGGGGGGAATAAATACGCAGTATTTT
>NA|TRBV29-1|TRBJ2-3|NA
CSVVLQGGMRETDTQYF
TGCAGCGTTGTCTTGCAGGGCGGGATGAGGGAGACAGATACGCAGTATTTT
>NA|TRBV5-4|TRBJ1-2|NA
CASRLGHQEPNYGYTF
TGTGCCAGCAGATTAGGACACCAAGAACCAAACTATGGCTACACCTTC
>NA|TRBV11-2|TRBJ1-4|NA
CASSLLEKLFF
TGTGCCAGCAGCTTACTAGAAAAACTGTTTTTT
>NA|TRBV18|TRBJ2-7|NA
CASSPPGTSSYEQYF
TGTGCCAGCTCACCTCCAGGGACGAGCTCCTACGAGCAGTACTTC
>NA|TRBV4-2|TRBJ2-7|TRBD1
CASSQRPGQSAYEQYF
TGTGCCAGCAGCCAACGACCGGGACAGTCAGCCTACGAGCAGTACTTC
>NA|TRBV9|TRBJ2-1|TRBD1
CASSPRDEGTGGNEQFF
TGTGCCAGCAGCCCTAGAGATGAGGGGACAGGGGGAAATGAGCAGTTCTTC
>NA|TRBV4-2|TRBJ1-5|NA
CASSLPGSNQPQHF
TGTGCCAGCAGCCTTCCGGGTAGCAATCAGCCCCAGCATTTT
>few|TRBV12-5|TRBJ1-5|NA
CASQQGGNQPQHF
TGTGCTAGTCAACAGGGAGGTAATCAGCCCCAGCATTTT
>NA|TRBV11-3|TRBJ2-7|NA
CASSLSRNYEQYF
TGTGCCAGCAGCTTAAGTCGGAACTACGAGCAGTACTTC
>once|TRBV7-6|TRBJ2-1|TRBD2
CASSFLATSGTNEQFF
TGTGCCAGCAGCTTTCTGGCTACTAGCGGTACCAATGAGCAGTTCTTC
>NA|TRBV7-3|TRBJ2-1|NA
CASSSGPNNEQFF
TGTGCCAGCAGCTCGGGACCAAACAATGAGCAGTTCTTC
>few|TRBV4-1|TRBJ2-7|NA
CASSRTGDTSYEQYF
TGCGCCAGCAGCCGGACGGGAGATACCTCCTACGAGCAGTACTTC
>NA|TRBV6-6|TRBJ2-1|NA
CASSYNVRGNEQFF
TGTGCCAGCAGTTACAATGTCAGGGGCAATGAGCAGTTCTTC
>NA|TRBV10-3|TRBJ1-2|TRBD1
CAIRADREGYGYTF
TGTGCCATCAGGGCAGACAGGGAAGGATATGGCTACACCTTC
>NA|TRBV19|TRBJ2-7|NA
CASMEGKAPYEQYF
TGTGCCAGTATGGAGGGGAAGGCTCCCTACGAGCAGTACTTC
>NA|TRBV18|TRBJ1-4|TRBD1
CASSPNRGQDEKLFF
TGTGCCAGCTCACCTAACAGGGGTCAAGATGAAAAACTGTTTTTT
>NA|TRBV6-1|TRBJ1-1|NA
CASSVTENTEAFF
TGTGCCAGCAGTGTTACAGAAAACACTGAAGCTTTCTTT
>NA|TRBV7-9|TRBJ2-1|NA
CASSSVGSSQFF
TGTGCCAGCAGCTCAGTGGGCTCCTCACAGTTCTTC
>NA|TRBV5-1|TRBJ2-7|TRBD1
CASSTGDRGSYEQYF
TGCGCCAGCAGCACCGGAGACAGGGGCTCCTACGAGCAGTACTTC
>NA|TRBV7-9|TRBJ2-1|NA
CASSFIWSNNEQFF
TGTGCCAGCAGCTTCATATGGTCGAATAATGAGCAGTTCTTC
>NA|TRBV7-3|TRBJ1-1|NA
CASSLLGVTEAFF
TGTGCCAGCAGCTTACTAGGGGTCACTGAAGCTTTCTTT
>few|TRBV5-1|TRBJ2-7|NA
CASSFGQPPYEQYF
TGCGCCAGCAGCTTCGGACAACCCCCCTACGAGCAGTACTTC
>NA|TRBV29-1|TRBJ1-1|NA
CSVQSQNTEAFF
TGCAGCGTTCAAAGCCAGAACACTGAAGCTTTCTTT
>few|TRBV6-5|TRBJ2-1|TRBD2
CASSIGTSGLEQFF
TGTGCCAGCAGTATTGGGACTAGCGGGCTCGAGCAGTTCTTC
>NA|TRBV9|TRBJ2-1|TRBD1
CASSAAGTGGDEQFF
TGTGCCAGCAGCGCAGCCGGGACAGGGGGTGATGAGCAGTTCTTC
>NA|TRBV4-1|TRBJ2-3|NA
CASSQGAGSSTDTQYF
TGCGCCAGCAGCCAAGGGGCGGGGAGTAGCACAGATACGCAGTATTTT
>NA|TRBV19|TRBJ2-3|NA
CASRVAKGTDTQYF
TGTGCCAGCCGCGTGGCCAAAGGCACAGATACGCAGTATTTT
>NA|TRBV18|TRBJ2-5|TRBD1
CASSPADREETQYF
TGTGCCAGCTCACCCGCCGACAGGGAAGAGACCCAGTACTTC
>NA|TRBV6-1|TRBJ1-2|TRBD1
CASSPRQGLGYTF
TGTGCCAGCAGTCCCCGACAGGGGCTAGGCTACACCTTC
>NA|TRBV7-8|TRBJ2-1|NA
CASSLVLASSYNEQFF
TGTGCCAGCAGCTTAGTGTTAGCCAGCTCCTACAATGAGCAGTTCTTC
>once|TRBV30|TRBJ2-3|TRBD2
CAWSGGLAGGPRDTQYF
TGTGCCTGGAGTGGGGGACTAGCGGGAGGGCCTAGGGATACGCAGTATTTT
>NA|TRBV6-5|TRBJ2-7|TRBD1
CASSYGTGGYEQYF
TGTGCCAGCAGTTACGGGACAGGGGGCTACGAGCAGTACTTC
>once|TRBV9|TRBJ2-3|NA
CASSVVGDGTDTQYF
TGTGCCAGCAGCGTAGTAGGGGATGGGACAGATACGCAGTATTTT
>NA|TRBV5-1|TRBJ2-5|TRBD2
CASKLAGSEGETQYF
TGCGCCAGTAAACTAGCGGGAAGTGAAGGAGAGACCCAGTACTTC